The 4 T cell receptor beta chains presented below share a single source sample, sequenced in a study of beta chain features in type 1 diabetes. Findings and limits, study-wide: For Type 1 diabetes patients, all four CD4+ subsets carried TCRB CDR3s that were moderately but significantly shorter.

The whole isolated RNA underwent reverse transcription, so sequencing captured expressed TCRB transcripts. TCRdb's table, derived via immunoSEQ multiplex PCR, lists solely in-frame clones and lacks some. The table shows almost 350,000 clones, with approximately 9.9% occurring only once. Their antigen targets remain unknown. The sequencing sample was made of central memory CD4+ T cells from blood. The source is a man in his thirties or forties with type 1 diabetes.

V is TRBV9 and J is TRBJ2-3; TRBD2 is a possible D gene (9 bases). The CDR3 consists of 20 residues. Germline V gives CDR1 SGDLS, CDR2 YYNGEE. Trimming shortened V by 2 bases and J by 2 bases, and 27 bases separated the two germline ends. CDR3 in DNA: TGTGCCAGCAGCGTTCCGGGACAGGTGGGTCTAGCGGGACCCACAGATACGCAGTATTTT. Protein sequence: CASSVPGQVGLAGPTDTQYF.

In this sample, this clone turned up once. V usage is TRBV6-1 and J usage is TRBJ2-3; no firm D call. The CDR3 spans 11 residues. CDR1 and CDR2 from the germline V gene are MNHNS and SASEGT. V was clipped by 4 bases and J by 6 bases, with 5 bases between them. This CDR3 reads CASSVSDTQYF. Here the CDR3 DNA reads TGTGCCAGCAGTGTTAGTGATACGCAGTATTTT.

CDR3 sequence (DNA): TGTGCCAGCAGCTTAGTTTTGGTGCCGATGAACACTGAAGCTTTCTTT. Translating gives CASSLVLVPMNTEAFF. V gene TRBV7-9 combines with J gene TRBJ1-1, with D hard to call. From germline, CDR1 is SEHNR and CDR2 FQNEAQ (reference sequence). V lost 1 base and J 0 bases, leaving 12 bases between the germline ends. CDR3 length: 16 residues.

In its sample, this clone was seen a few times. This chain connects TRBV2 to TRBJ2-7, with 8 nucleotides matching TRBD1. With 3 bases clipped from V and 2 bases from J, the junction kept 6 bases outside the gene matches. CDR3 length: 15 residues. In germline, CDR1 is SNHLY, CDR2 FYNNEI. CDR3 region: CASSDPGQDAYEQYF. CDR3 in DNA: TGTGCCAGCAGTGACCCGGGACAGGACGCCTACGAGCAGTACTTC. Together with reference TRBV2 and TRBJ2-7, the CDR3 gives the full variable domain: EPEVTQTPSHQVTQMGQEVILRCVPISNHLYFYWYRQILGQKVEFLVSFYNNEISEKSEIFDDQFSVERPDGSNFTLKIRSTKLEDSAMYFCASSDPGQDAYEQYFGPGTRLTVT.